The 29 T cell receptor beta chains below come from one sample, sequenced in a study of Tregs in tolerant kidney transplant recipients (dated by TCRdb to 2018 to 2020). The meaning of the sample's time point label: blood sample drawn before combined kidney and bone marrow transplant. The protocol used for the library was the immunoSEQ multiplex PCR assay. Drawn from immuneACCESS, this table holds only the in-frame rearrangements with V and J called that TCRdb kept. Clones are partly lost; checked studies trace under half to an unresolved V gene and leave the rest unexplained. The sample data list fewer than 80,000 clones, and nearly 98% of these were observed just once. The leading ten clones occupy 0.55% to 0.6% of the sample. The sample was CD4+ T cells from blood, taken before the transplant. The receptor source for this set is a human donor who received a combined kidney and bone marrow transplant.

The chain couples TRBV27 to TRBJ2-7; 8 bases match TRBD2. Trimming at V came to 2 bases and at J to 4 bases, leaving 10 bases not matched to a gene. Germline CDR1 and CDR2: MNHEY and SMNVEV (reference sequence). The CDR3 extends over 16 amino acids. DNA for the CDR3: TGTGCCAGCAGTTTAAAGACAGGCGGGGGGTTTTACGAGCAGTACTTC. Its protein product is CASSLKTGGGFYEQYF.

The V gene is TRBV14, the J gene TRBJ2-1; 10 bases align to TRBD2. Per germline, CDR1 SGHDN and CDR2 FVKESK. The CDR3 is 13 residues long. V shed 10 bases, J shed 3 bases, and the junction held 3 bases outside the gene matches. CDR3 nucleotide sequence: TGTGCCACACAGCGGGAGGGCTACAATGAGCAGTTCTTC. Translating it yields CATQREGYNEQFF.

CDR3 in amino acids: CASSELSGGNEQFF. The CDR3 nucleotides read TGCGCCAGCAGCGAGCTTAGCGGAGGGAATGAGCAGTTCTTC. This chain links TRBV5-1 with TRBJ2-1, with D perhaps TRBD2 (6 bases). This CDR3 is 14 amino acids long. Germline CDR1 reads SGHRS; CDR2 reads YFSETQ. V lost 4 bases and J lost 7, with 15 bases in between.

The chain links TRBV7-2 to TRBJ1-2; 7 nucleotides agree with TRBD1. Germline assignment: CDR1 SGHTA and CDR2 FQGNSA. The CDR3 length is 14 residues. With 3 bases clipped from V and 2 bases from J, the junction kept 3 bases outside the gene matches. The CDR3 loop reads CASSFDRVNYGYTF. The CDR3 region has the DNA TGTGCCAGCAGCTTCGACAGGGTAAACTATGGCTACACCTTC.

This chain links TRBV15 with TRBJ2-4, with a weak D call TRBD2 (5 bases). V lost 0 bases and J 2 bases, leaving 14 bases between the germline ends. Germline-derived CDR1 and CDR2 are LNHNV and YYDKDF (reference sequence). The CDR3 extends over 17 amino acids. The CDR3, as DNA: TGTGCCACCAGCAGAGATCCAGGAGGTTTAACCAAAAACATTCAGTACTTC. Encoded protein: CATSRDPGGLTKNIQYF.

This sequence joins TRBV5-1 and TRBJ1-1; 7 positions match TRBD1. Germline CDR1 is SGHRS and CDR2 is YFSETQ. V gave up 3 bases and J gave up 1 base; unmatched junction bases: 3. This CDR3 comprises 14 residues. This chain's CDR3 is CASSSGQKNTEAFF. The CDR3 DNA reads TGCGCCAGCAGCTCGGGACAGAAGAACACTGAAGCTTTCTTT.

The chain employs TRBV29-1 and TRBJ1-1, with 9 positions matching TRBD1. CDR3 length: 14 residues. Germline-derived CDR1 and CDR2 are SQVTM and ANQGSEA. V gave up 5 bases and J gave up 3 bases; unmatched junction bases: 7. DNA of the CDR3: TGCAGCGTTTCTCGGACAGGGGACGACACTGAAGCTTTCTTT. It yields the protein CSVSRTGDDTEAFF.

The V call is TRBV5-1, the J call TRBJ2-3; 10 bases agree with TRBD2. Trimming at V came to 6 bases and at J to 4 bases, leaving 8 bases not matched to a gene. Germline V gene lookup returns CDR1 SGHRS and CDR2 YFSETQ. This CDR3 spans 15 amino acids. This CDR3 is CASTLGLASADTQYF. The CDR3 coding sequence is TGCGCCAGCACCCTGGGACTAGCGTCGGCAGATACGCAGTATTTT.

The chain uses TRBV11-3 and TRBJ1-5; D is unresolved. The V gene's germline CDR1 is SGHNT and CDR2 YENEEA. Trimming shortened V by 0 bases and J by 5 bases, and 5 bases separated the two germline ends. The CDR3 sequence is 13 residues long. CDR3 sequence reads: CASSLDPDQPQHF. DNA for the CDR3: TGTGCCAGCAGCTTAGATCCGGATCAGCCCCAGCATTTT.

V gene TRBV5-1 combines with J gene TRBJ1-2, with D possibly matching TRBD1 (6 bases). This CDR3 contains 17 residues. Trimming shortened V by 1 base and J by 2 bases, and 18 bases separated the two germline ends. Germline V gene sequence: CDR1 SGHRS, CDR2 YFSETQ. DNA for the CDR3: TGCGCCAGCAGCTTGAGGGGGGGTGCGGCTTCCAACTATGGCTACACCTTC. Translating gives CASSLRGGAASNYGYTF.

The chain is built from TRBV10-3 and TRBJ1-1; D may be TRBD1 (6 bases). Trimming pared 9 bases from V and 0 bases from J, leaving 11 bases between. This CDR3 spans 13 amino acids. Germline lookup yields CDR1 ENHRY and CDR2 SYGVKD. CDR3 sequence: CAISGVVNTEAFF. DNA of the CDR3: TGTGCCATATCAGGGGTCGTGAACACTGAAGCTTTCTTT.

This chain uses TRBV2 with TRBJ2-7; weak D call: TRBD1 (6 bases). The germline V and J ends were trimmed by 8 bases and 2 bases, with 7 bases remaining between them. CDR3 length: 11 residues. Germline CDR1 is SNHLY and CDR2 is FYNNEI. CDR3: CASQGTYEQYF. CDR3 bases: TGTGCCAGCCAGGGGACCTACGAGCAGTACTTC.

The rearrangement links TRBV9 to TRBJ2-3; TRBD2 matches at 12 bases. CDR1 and CDR2 (germline): SGDLS, YYNGEE. V was pared by 2 bases and J by 3 bases, with 7 bases of the junction left unmatched. The length of the CDR3 is 17 residues. CDR3 in amino acids: CASSVPGLAGGTDTQYF. CDR3 bases: TGTGCCAGCAGCGTCCCGGGGCTAGCGGGGGGGACAGATACGCAGTATTTT. Drawing the rest from reference TRBV9 and TRBJ2-3, the complete variable domain is DSGVTQTPKHLITATGQRVTLRCSPRSGDLSVYWYQQSLDQGLQFLIQYYNGEERAKGNILERFSAQQFPDLHSELNLSSLELGDSALYFCASSVPGLAGGTDTQYFGPGTRLTVL.

As for this clone: This sample also contains other DNA sequences that code for the same CDR3. This chain connects TRBV18 to TRBJ1-4, with D unclear. The CDR3 runs 14 residues. Germline V gene sequence: CDR1 KGHSH, CDR2 LQKENI. V was pared by 3 bases and J by 0 bases, with 5 bases between. Here the CDR3 DNA reads TGTGCCAGCTCACCCCCTGCAACTAATGAAAAACTGTTTTTT. This codes for CASSPPATNEKLFF.

This clone was counted only a few times. The V and J genes are TRBV6-1 and TRBJ2-7, with TRBD1 matching 9 bases. This CDR3 contains 13 residues. Germline CDR1 reads MNHNS; CDR2 reads SASEGT. Trimming cost V 6 bases and J 5 bases; bases outside gene matches: 5. CDR3 residues: CASSRDRADEQYF. In nucleotides, the CDR3 is TGTGCCAGCAGCCGGGACAGGGCCGACGAGCAGTACTTC.

The chain recombines TRBV2 with TRBJ2-2; 8 bases map to TRBD1. This CDR3 contains 16 residues. Germline assignment: CDR1 SNHLY and CDR2 FYNNEI. J gave up 4 bases and V 3 bases, and 7 bases lay outside the gene matches. CDR3 protein: CASSDRGPRGTGELFF. CDR3 nucleotide sequence: TGTGCCAGCAGTGACAGGGGGCCTCGTGGCACCGGGGAGCTGTTTTTT.

The chain recombines TRBV28 with TRBJ2-7, with TRBD1 matching 7 bases. Germline lookup yields CDR1 MDHEN and CDR2 SYDVKM. After removal of 2 bases from V and 5 bases from J, the junction contained 3 bases not matched to a gene. CDR3 length equals 13 residues. CDR3 amino acids: CASSLMDRNEQYF. The CDR3 bases are TGTGCCAGCAGTTTAATGGACAGGAACGAGCAGTACTTC.

This chain uses TRBV29-1 with TRBJ1-1; 7 positions agree with TRBD1. Germline V gene lookup returns CDR1 SQVTM and CDR2 ANQGSEA. There are 16 residues in the CDR3. V dropped 1 base and J dropped 4; count of bases not matched to a gene: 12. CDR3 loop: CSVEVMLLRGLTEAFF. CDR3 DNA sequence: TGCAGCGTTGAAGTAATGCTTTTGAGGGGGCTCACTGAAGCTTTCTTT.

The rearrangement uses TRBV7-2 and TRBJ2-2, with D uncertain. Trimming shortened V by 4 bases and J by 6 bases, and 6 bases separated the two germline ends. Germline CDR1 SGHTA, CDR2 FQGNSA. The CDR3 is 12 amino acids. In nucleotides, the CDR3 is TGTGCCAGCAGCTACAGATCCGGGGAGCTGTTTTTT. Translation: CASSYRSGELFF. Looking up the rest from reference TRBV7-2 and TRBJ2-2 gives the full variable domain: GAGVSQSPSNKVTEKGKDVELRCDPISGHTALYWYRQSLGQGLEFLIYFQGNSAPDKSGLPSDRFSAERTGGSVSTLTIQRTQQEDSAVYLCASSYRSGELFFGEGSRLTVL.

The chain couples TRBV7-2 to TRBJ2-5; D remains ambiguous. V shed 1 base and J shed 3 bases, with 6 bases lying between them. The germline V gene encodes CDR1 SGHTA and CDR2 FQGNSA. This CDR3 has 13 residues. CDR3 nucleotides: TGTGCCAGCAGCTTAGTACCGGAAGAGACCCAGTACTTC. Its protein product is CASSLVPEETQYF.

This sequence joins TRBV7-2 and TRBJ2-2; the D gene is possibly TRBD2 (6 bases). The V gene's germline CDR1 is SGHTA and CDR2 FQGNSA. V lost 5 bases and J lost 4, with 11 bases in between. The CDR3 sequence is 14 residues long. CDR3 protein: CASSPRRGTGELFF. The CDR3 DNA reads as TGTGCCAGCAGCCCGAGGAGGGGCACCGGGGAGCTGTTTTTT. Supplemented by reference TRBV7-2 and TRBJ2-2, the full variable domain reads GAGVSQSPSNKVTEKGKDVELRCDPISGHTALYWYRQSLGQGLEFLIYFQGNSAPDKSGLPSDRFSAERTGGSVSTLTIQRTQQEDSAVYLCASSPRRGTGELFFGEGSRLTVL.

V usage is TRBV29-1 and J usage is TRBJ2-1, with 9 bases identical to TRBD1. The V gene's germline CDR1 is SQVTM and CDR2 ANQGSEA. The CDR3 extends over 16 amino acids. With V trimmed by 4 bases and J by 3 bases, 10 bases remained unmatched. CDR3 residues: CSVGHPGQGIYNEQFF. The CDR3 DNA reads as TGCAGCGTTGGACACCCGGGACAGGGAATCTACAATGAGCAGTTCTTC.

The chain links TRBV5-4 to TRBJ2-7, with 11 bases fitting TRBD1. The CDR3 consists of 15 residues. V dropped 5 bases and J dropped 3; count of bases not matched to a gene: 7. Germline loops: CDR1 SGHNT, CDR2 YYREEE (reference sequence). CDR3 nucleotides: TGTGCCAGCAGTCCCGGGACAGGGGGTTTCTACGAGCAGTACTTC. Translation gives CASSPGTGGFYEQYF.

The chain recombines TRBV18 with TRBJ1-4; unclear D gene. This CDR3 region has 13 residues. Germline loops: CDR1 KGHSH, CDR2 LQKENI. Trimming cost V 3 bases and J 8 bases, with 10 bases left between them. CDR3 protein: CASSPREGEKLFF. For the CDR3, the DNA is TGTGCCAGCTCACCCCGGGAGGGAGAAAAACTGTTTTTT. The whole variable domain, remainder taken from reference TRBV18 and TRBJ1-4, is NAGVMQNPRHLVRRRGQEARLRCSPMKGHSHVYWYRQLPEEGLKFMVYLQKENIIDESGMPKERFSAEFPKEGPSILRIQQVVRGDSAAYFCASSPREGEKLFFGSGTQLSVL.

This chain links TRBV5-1 with TRBJ2-1; TRBD2 agrees at 14 bases. Germline V CDR1 and CDR2: SGHRS, YFSETQ. V was clipped by 3 bases and J by 8 bases; unmatched bases: 10. The CDR3 loop spans 17 amino acids. CDR3: CASSSPRTSGRSDEQFF. In DNA form, the CDR3 reads TGCGCCAGCAGCTCCCCCCGGACTAGCGGGAGGAGCGATGAGCAGTTCTTC.

The chain has TRBV18 and TRBJ2-5, with TRBD1 as a possible D gene (5 bases). V was shortened by 6 bases and J by 3 bases, with 8 bases between the two germline ends. In germline, CDR1 is KGHSH, CDR2 LQKENI. The CDR3 covers 12 residues. The CDR3 region has the DNA TGTGCCAGCTCCAGGGTGGAAGAGACCCAGTACTTC. Its protein product is CASSRVEETQYF.

V is TRBV5-4 and J is TRBJ2-5; possibly TRBD1 for D (5 bases). Trimming left V 2 bases short and J 4 bases short, with 12 bases between. The CDR3 loop spans 14 amino acids. Germline values: CDR1 SGHNT, CDR2 YYREEE (reference sequence). The CDR3 here is CASSFSTATETQYF. The CDR3 region has the DNA TGTGCCAGCAGCTTCTCGACAGCTACAGAGACCCAGTACTTC.

The chain links TRBV30 to TRBJ2-2, with 7 positions matching TRBD2. Germline V lookup: CDR1 GTSNPN, CDR2 SVGIG (reference sequence). The CDR3 extends over 14 amino acids. The trim removed 4 bases at V and 5 bases at J, leaving 7 bases unmatched. The CDR3, as DNA: TGTGCCTGGAAGGGCGGGAGTGGGACCGGGGAGCTGTTTTTT. Its protein is CAWKGGSGTGELFF.

The chain links TRBV27 to TRBJ2-1; TRBD1 agrees at 8 bases. Germline V lookup: CDR1 MNHEY, CDR2 SMNVEV (reference sequence). The CDR3 loop spans 16 amino acids. Trimming at V came to 5 bases and at J to 8 bases, leaving 14 bases not matched to a gene. Here the CDR3 reads CASSLQAPGGGDEQFF. In DNA form, the CDR3 reads TGTGCCAGCAGTCTCCAGGCGCCAGGGGGCGGGGATGAGCAGTTCTTC.